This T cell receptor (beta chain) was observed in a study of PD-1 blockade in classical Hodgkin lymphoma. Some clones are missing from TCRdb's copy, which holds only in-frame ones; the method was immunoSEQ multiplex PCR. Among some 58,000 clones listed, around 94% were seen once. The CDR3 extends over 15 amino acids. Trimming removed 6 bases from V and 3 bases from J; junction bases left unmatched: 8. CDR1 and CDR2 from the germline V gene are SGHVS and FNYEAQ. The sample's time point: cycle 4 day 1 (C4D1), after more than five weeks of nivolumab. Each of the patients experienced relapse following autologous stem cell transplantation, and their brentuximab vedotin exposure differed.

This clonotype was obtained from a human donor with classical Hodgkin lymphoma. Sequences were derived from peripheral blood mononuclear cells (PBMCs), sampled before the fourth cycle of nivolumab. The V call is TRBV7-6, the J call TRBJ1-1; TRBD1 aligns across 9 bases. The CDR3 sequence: CASSKLDRGDTEAFF. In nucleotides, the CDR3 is TGTGCCAGCAGTAAACTGGACAGGGGCGACACTGAAGCTTTCTTT.